This TCR beta chain was found in a study of beta chain features in type 1 diabetes. Overall study results and limits: All four CD4+ subsets of Type 1 diabetes patients contained TCRB CDR3s that were moderately but significantly shorter. The naive, central memory and Treg TCRB repertoires of patients appeared to be more similar to one another than those of healthy donors.

This clone was seen a handful of times. Antigen unknown. CD4+ naive, central memory, regulatory and stem cell-like memory subsets were isolated by sorting on CD45RO/CCR7/CD25/CD127/CD95/CD27. Reverse transcribing all isolated RNA meant expressed TCRB transcripts were sequenced. Repertoires were generated with immunoSEQ multiplex PCR, while TCRdb's copy carries only in-frame clones and drops some. Of fewer than 650,000 clones in the sample, 15% to 19% are singletons; the top ten hold approximately 0.099%. The TCR was taken from a man in his late teens or twenties in good health. The sample consisted of naive CD4+ T cells from blood.

CDR3 sequence: CATSEAGRDYGYTF. In DNA form, the CDR3 reads TGTGCCACAAGCGAGGCTGGCCGGGACTATGGCTACACCTTC. J is TRBJ1-2 and V is TRBV6-6; the D is unclear. The CDR3 has 14 residues. Germline values: CDR1 MNHNY, CDR2 SVGAGI (reference sequence). With 10 bases removed from V and 3 bases from J, the gap between germline ends came to 18 bases.